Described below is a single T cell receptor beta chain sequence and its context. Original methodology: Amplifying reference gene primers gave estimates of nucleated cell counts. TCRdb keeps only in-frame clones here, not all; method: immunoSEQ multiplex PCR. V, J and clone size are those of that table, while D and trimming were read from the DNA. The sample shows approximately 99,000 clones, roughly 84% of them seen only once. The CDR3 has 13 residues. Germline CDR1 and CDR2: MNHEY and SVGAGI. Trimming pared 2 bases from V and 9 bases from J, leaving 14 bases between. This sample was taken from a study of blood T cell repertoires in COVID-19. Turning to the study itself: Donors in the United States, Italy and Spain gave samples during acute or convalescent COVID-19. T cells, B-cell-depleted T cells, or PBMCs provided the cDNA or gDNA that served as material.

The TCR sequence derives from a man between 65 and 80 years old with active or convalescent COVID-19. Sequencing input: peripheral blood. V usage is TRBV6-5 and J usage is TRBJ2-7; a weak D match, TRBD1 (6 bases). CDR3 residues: CASSYPGQTGQYF. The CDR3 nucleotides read TGTGCCAGCAGTTACCCCGGACAGACGGGGCAGTACTTC.